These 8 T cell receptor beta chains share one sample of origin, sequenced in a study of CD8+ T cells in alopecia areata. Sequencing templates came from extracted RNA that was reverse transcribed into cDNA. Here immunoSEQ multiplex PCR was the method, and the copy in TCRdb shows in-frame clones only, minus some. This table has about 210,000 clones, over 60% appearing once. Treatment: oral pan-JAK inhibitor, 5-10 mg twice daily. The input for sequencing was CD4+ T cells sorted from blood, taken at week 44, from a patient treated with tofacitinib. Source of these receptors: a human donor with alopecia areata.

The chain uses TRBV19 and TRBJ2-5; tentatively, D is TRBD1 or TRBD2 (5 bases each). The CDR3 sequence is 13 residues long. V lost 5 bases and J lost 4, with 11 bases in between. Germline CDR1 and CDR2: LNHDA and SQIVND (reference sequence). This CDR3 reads CASSFTGTETQYF. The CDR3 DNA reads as TGTGCCAGTAGTTTCACCGGGACAGAGACCCAGTACTTC.

In DNA form, the CDR3 reads TGCAGCGTTGAAGATCTTGATCGAGAGACCCAGTACTTC. Translated, it gives CSVEDLDRETQYF. The chain couples TRBV29-1 to TRBJ2-5; D is unresolved. The CDR3 consists of 13 residues. Trimming stripped 0 bases from V and 4 bases from J, with 9 bases between. The germline CDR1 and CDR2 sequences are SQVTM and ANQGSEA.

This CDR3 reads CSVRTAVNTGELFF. For the CDR3, the DNA is TGCAGCGTTCGAACTGCAGTTAACACCGGGGAGCTGTTTTTT. The J gene is TRBJ2-2, the V gene TRBV29-1; D remains unclear. Germline CDR1 is SQVTM and CDR2 is ANQGSEA. CDR3 size: 14 residues. Trimming shortened V by 5 bases and J by 2 bases, and 12 bases separated the two germline ends.

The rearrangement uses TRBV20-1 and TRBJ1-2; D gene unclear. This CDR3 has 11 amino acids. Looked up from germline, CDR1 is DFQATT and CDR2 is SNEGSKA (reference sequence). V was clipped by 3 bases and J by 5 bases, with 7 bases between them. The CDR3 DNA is TGCAGTGCTAGGGTTGAGTATGGCTACACCTTC. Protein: CSARVEYGYTF.

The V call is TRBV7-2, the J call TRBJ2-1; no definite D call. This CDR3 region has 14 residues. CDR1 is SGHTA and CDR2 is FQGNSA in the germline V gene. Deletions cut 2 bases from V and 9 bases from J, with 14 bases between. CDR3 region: CASSLLISVGEQFF. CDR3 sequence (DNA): TGTGCCAGCAGCTTACTAATTTCAGTGGGTGAGCAGTTCTTC.

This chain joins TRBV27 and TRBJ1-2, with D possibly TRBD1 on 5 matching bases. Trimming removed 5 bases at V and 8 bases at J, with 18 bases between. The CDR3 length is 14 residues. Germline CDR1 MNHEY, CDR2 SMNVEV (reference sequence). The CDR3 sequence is CASSPRPGRNGYTF. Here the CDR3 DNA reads TGTGCCAGCAGTCCCCGACCGGGACGGAACGGCTACACCTTC.

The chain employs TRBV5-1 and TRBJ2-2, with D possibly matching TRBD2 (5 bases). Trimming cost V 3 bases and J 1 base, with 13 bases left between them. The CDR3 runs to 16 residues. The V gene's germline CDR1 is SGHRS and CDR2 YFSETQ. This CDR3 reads CASSSYGVMNTGELFF. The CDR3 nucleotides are TGCGCCAGCAGCTCCTACGGGGTTATGAACACCGGGGAGCTGTTTTTT.

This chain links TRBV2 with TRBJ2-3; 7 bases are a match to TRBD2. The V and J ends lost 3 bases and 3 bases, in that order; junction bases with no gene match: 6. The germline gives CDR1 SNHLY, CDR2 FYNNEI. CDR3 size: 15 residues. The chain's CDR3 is CASSDVSLATDTQYF. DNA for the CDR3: TGTGCCAGCAGTGACGTTTCACTAGCGACAGATACGCAGTATTTT.